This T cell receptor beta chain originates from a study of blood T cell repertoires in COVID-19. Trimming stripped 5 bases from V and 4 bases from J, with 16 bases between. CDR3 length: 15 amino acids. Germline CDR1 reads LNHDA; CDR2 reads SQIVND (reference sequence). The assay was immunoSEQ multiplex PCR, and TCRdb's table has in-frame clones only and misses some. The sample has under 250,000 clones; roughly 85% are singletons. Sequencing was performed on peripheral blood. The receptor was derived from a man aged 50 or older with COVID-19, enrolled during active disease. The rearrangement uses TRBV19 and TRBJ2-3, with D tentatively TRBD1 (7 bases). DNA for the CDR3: TGTGCCAGTAGTGTCCAGGGGGGAAGGGCAGATACGCAGTATTTT. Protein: CASSVQGGRADTQYF. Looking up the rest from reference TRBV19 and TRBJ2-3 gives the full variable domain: DGGITQSPKYLFRKEGQNVTLSCEQNLNHDAMYWYRQDPGQGLRLIYYSQIVNDFQKGDIAEGYSVSREKKESFPLTVTSAQKNPTAFYLCASSVQGGRADTQYFGPGTRLTVL.